This T cell receptor beta chain was identified during a study of OX40 agonist ivuxolimab in advanced cancers. Broader study findings: Some patients without response likewise showed low normalized clonal expansion. With doses of 0.1 to 3.0 mg/kg, CD4+ and CD8+ blood T cells had undergone clonal expansion by week 6. Compared with CD4+, CD8+ T cells on average had more expanded clones.

The assay was immunoSEQ multiplex PCR, and TCRdb's table has in-frame clones only and misses some. The table shows over 40,000 clones, with about 87% occurring only once. A word on this clone: Its specificity is not known.

With 2 bases removed from V and 2 bases from J, the gap between germline ends came to 8 bases. CDR3 length equals 14 residues. Germline loops: CDR1 MDHEN, CDR2 SYDVKM. On cycle 4 day 1 and cycle 7 day 1, as well as at baseline, blood was sampled. This sequence was found in an adult with an advanced solid tumor such as melanoma, head and neck, liver or kidney cancer. Sequenced here: CD4+ or CD8+ T cells sorted from blood, sampled in a trial of the OX40 agonist ivuxolimab. The chain combines TRBV28 with TRBJ2-3; D is undetermined. The DNA for the CDR3 is TGTGCCAGCAGTTTAGGGGATACCACAGATACGCAGTATTTT. Residues: CASSLGDTTDTQYF.